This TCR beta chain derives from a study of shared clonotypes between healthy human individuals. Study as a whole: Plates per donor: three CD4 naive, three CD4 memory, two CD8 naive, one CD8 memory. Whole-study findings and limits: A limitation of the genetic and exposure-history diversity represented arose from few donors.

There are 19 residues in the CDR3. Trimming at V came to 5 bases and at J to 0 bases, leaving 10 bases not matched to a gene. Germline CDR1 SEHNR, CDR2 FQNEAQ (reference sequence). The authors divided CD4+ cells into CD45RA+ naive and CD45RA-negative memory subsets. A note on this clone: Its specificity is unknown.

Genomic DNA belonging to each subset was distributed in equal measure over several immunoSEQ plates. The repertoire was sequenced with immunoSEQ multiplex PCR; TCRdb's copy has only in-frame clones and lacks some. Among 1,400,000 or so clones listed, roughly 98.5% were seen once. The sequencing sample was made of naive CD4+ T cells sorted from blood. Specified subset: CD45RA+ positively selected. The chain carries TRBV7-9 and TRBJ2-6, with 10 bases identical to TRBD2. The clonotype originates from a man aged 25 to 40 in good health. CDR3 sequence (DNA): TGTGCCAGCAGCGCCCTAGGACTAGCGGTAGGCTCTGGGGCCAACGTCCTGACTTTC. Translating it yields CASSALGLAVGSGANVLTF.